Each of the 10 T cell receptor beta chains below was sequenced from the same sample in a study of T cells after posttransplantation cyclophosphamide. Busulfan-fludarabine conditioning, marrow transplant, and cyclophosphamide on days +3 and +4 were administered. TCRdb keeps only in-frame clones here, not all; method: immunoSEQ multiplex PCR. The sample shows fewer than 20,000 clones, around 68% of them seen only once. Sequencing was performed on PBMCs, taken after an allogeneic stem cell transplant with post-transplant cyclophosphamide. These receptors came from a young adult male patient who received an allogeneic stem cell transplant from a related donor, was CMV-positive, and had acute GVHD only. Some T cells may be the graft donor's.

This rearrangement joins TRBV2 to TRBJ1-6, with D unresolved. CDR3 size: 13 residues. Trimming removed 4 bases at V and 7 bases at J, with 8 bases between. CDR1 SNHLY and CDR2 FYNNEI come from the germline V gene. The CDR3 DNA is TGTGCCAGCAGTGTGGGCCCCAATTCACCCCTCCACTTT. This translates into CASSVGPNSPLHF.

J is TRBJ2-7 and V is TRBV7-2; D ambiguous. V was trimmed by 4 bases and J by 3 bases, leaving 10 bases between them. Germline V gene lookup returns CDR1 SGHTA and CDR2 FQGNSA. This CDR3 has 13 amino acids. The CDR3 reads CASSSTLYYEQYF. The DNA for the CDR3 is TGTGCCAGCAGCTCAACCCTCTACTACGAGCAGTACTTC.

V gene TRBV15 combines with J gene TRBJ2-7; TRBD2 is a possible D gene (5 bases). Germline V gives CDR1 LNHNV, CDR2 YYDKDF (reference sequence). The V end lost 5 bases, the J end lost 4 bases, and 15 bases lay between the germline ends. This CDR3 region has 14 residues. The CDR3 DNA is TGTGCCACCAGCCTACGGACTGACCCATACGAGCAGTACTTC. Protein sequence: CATSLRTDPYEQYF.

The chain employs TRBV25-1 and TRBJ1-6; a weak D match, TRBD1 (5 bases). Germline V gene lookup returns CDR1 MGHDK and CDR2 SYGVNS. The CDR3 is 13 residues long. V was pared by 3 bases and J by 9 bases, with 9 bases between. The CDR3, as DNA: TGTGCCAGCAGTGACAGGGAAACTTCACCCCTCCACTTT. Protein sequence: CASSDRETSPLHF. Filled out from reference TRBV25-1 and TRBJ1-6, the complete variable domain reads EADIYQTPRYLVIGTGKKITLECSQTMGHDKMYWYQQDPGMELHLIHYSYGVNSTEKGDLSSESTVSRIRTEHFPLTLESARPSHTSQYLCASSDRETSPLHFGNGTRLTVT.

The rearrangement joins TRBV6-1 to TRBJ1-5, with 8 bases identical to TRBD1. The CDR3 extends over 14 amino acids. CDR1 and CDR2 from the germline V gene are MNHNS and SASEGT. The trim removed 7 bases at V and 7 bases at J, leaving 9 bases unmatched. The DNA for the CDR3 is TGTGCCAGCAAGGAGGGACAGGTTGACCAGCCCCAGCATTTT. This sequence encodes CASKEGQVDQPQHF.

This chain links TRBV7-2 with TRBJ1-2, with a weak D call TRBD1 (5 bases). V was pared by 0 bases and J by 3 bases, with 8 bases between. Looked up from germline, CDR1 is SGHTA and CDR2 is FQGNSA. This CDR3 comprises 14 residues. The CDR3 loop reads CASSLAVGDYGYTF. The CDR3 DNA reads TGTGCCAGCAGCTTAGCGGTAGGGGACTATGGCTACACCTTC.

The genes are TRBV11-2 and TRBJ2-1, with 7 bases fitting TRBD2. Per germline, CDR1 SGHAT and CDR2 FQNNGV. Losses at the gene ends were 5 bases for V and 10 bases for J; bases not matched to a gene: 11. The CDR3 has 14 residues. CDR3: CASSPNEGRGEQFF. The CDR3, as DNA: TGTGCCAGCAGCCCGAACGAGGGGCGGGGGGAGCAGTTCTTC.

The chain combines TRBV5-1 with TRBJ1-5; TRBD1 might be the D (6 bases). V gave up 4 bases and J gave up 1 base, with 15 bases separating them. The CDR3 is 16 amino acids. CDR1 and CDR2 (germline): SGHRS, YFSETQ. This CDR3 is CASSERGPGSNQPQHF. As DNA, the CDR3 is TGCGCCAGCAGCGAGCGGGGGCCGGGCAGCAATCAGCCCCAGCATTTT.

The V call is TRBV5-8, the J call TRBJ2-5; possibly TRBD1 for D (5 bases). Germline assignment: CDR1 SGHTS and CDR2 YDEGEE. The CDR3 has 15 residues. V lost 1 base and J lost 5, with 15 bases in between. CDR3 residues: CASSLQAAGQETQYF. The DNA for the CDR3 is TGTGCCAGCAGCTTGCAGGCAGCAGGGCAGGAGACCCAGTACTTC.

This chain links TRBV28 with TRBJ2-1, with D unclear. This CDR3 contains 15 residues. The V gene lost 3 bases and the J gene lost 0 bases, with 9 bases spanning the gap. CDR1 and CDR2 (germline): MDHEN, SYDVKM. This CDR3 is CASSLLQDSYNEQFF. CDR3 DNA: TGTGCCAGCAGTTTGTTGCAGGACTCCTACAATGAGCAGTTCTTC.